The next 30 T cell receptor beta chains were all read from a single sample in a study of T cell repertoires in cytomegalovirus infection (dated by TCRdb to the late 2010s). These receptors' antigens are unknown. Explained via the paper, the treatment or condition label denotes: in vitro stimulation with specific CMV peptide epitopes to enrich CMV-specific T cells. Sequenced using an Illumina HiSeq 1500. In TCRdb, the public reads were trimmed at Q25 with fastp and aligned with MiXCR, with productive beta chains retained. Each record represents a unique CDR3 protein, reported with the most common genes and DNA among its rows. The sample yields approximately 990,000 distinct CDR3 sequences; approximately 32% were counted once. 13% of the sample rests with the top ten. This material consisted of cultured CD8+ T cells from PBMCs, taken from culture after CMV antigen stimulation. The source of these receptors is a human donor in good health (CMV status not recorded). Some clones in this sample may be carry-over from other donors' samples.

The chain couples TRBV25-1 to TRBJ1-6; the D is unclear. The CDR3 has 15 residues. Germline CDR1 reads MGHDK; CDR2 reads SYGVNS. The V and J ends lost 1 base and 6 bases respectively, with 10 bases between them. CDR3 nucleotide sequence: TGTGCCAGCAGTGAATCCCCGGGAGGTAATTCACCCCTCCACTTT. Translated: CASSESPGGNSPLHF.

The CDR3 DNA is TGTGCCAGCAGCTCATTCCGTGTAACCTACGAGCAGTACTTC. It is translated as CASSSFRVTYEQYF. The genes are TRBV5-5 and TRBJ2-7, with D unresolved. Germline assignment: CDR1 SGHKS and CDR2 YYEKEE (reference sequence). The CDR3 consists of 14 residues. Trimming removed 3 bases at V and 2 bases at J, with 12 bases between.

The CDR3 sequence is CASSFIVLAGPNTEAFF. CDR3 coding DNA: TGTGCCAGCAGCTTCATTGTCTTGGCAGGGCCGAACACTGAAGCTTTCTTT. The rearrangement links TRBV7-9 to TRBJ1-1, with a tentative D call TRBD1 (5 bases). The ends were cut back, 3 bases at V and 1 base at J, with 18 bases in the middle. The CDR3 is made up of 17 amino acids. Germline V gene sequence: CDR1 SEHNR, CDR2 FQNEAQ (reference sequence).

The V gene is TRBV4-1, the J gene TRBJ1-1; the D gene is possibly TRBD1 (5 bases). The ends were cut back, 1 base at V and 11 bases at J, with 11 bases in the middle. The CDR3 extends over 12 amino acids. The germline V gene has CDR1 MGHRA and CDR2 YSYEKL. DNA of the CDR3: TGCGCCAGCAGCCAAGGAGCCAGGGTGGCTTTCTTT. This sequence encodes CASSQGARVAFF.

The sample holds a few counts of this clonotype. The chain joins TRBV6-5 to TRBJ1-1, with D unresolved. The CDR3 covers 15 residues. CDR1 and CDR2 (germline): MNHEY, SVGAGI. Trimming left V 5 bases short and J 3 bases short, with 16 bases between. This CDR3 reads CASSDDNAGYTEAFF. CDR3 DNA: TGTGCCAGCAGTGACGACAATGCGGGCTACACTGAAGCTTTCTTT.

V gene TRBV6-8 combines with J gene TRBJ1-1; D is unresolved. This CDR3 region has 14 residues. Trimming took off 3 bases at V and 2 bases at J, with 10 bases between the two ends. Germline CDR1 reads MNHGY; CDR2 reads SAAAGT. The CDR3 DNA follows: TGTGCCAGCAGTTATAAATCCTTAAACACTGAAGCTTTCTTT. Amino acid sequence: CASSYKSLNTEAFF.

A few counts support this clonotype. V is TRBV4-1 and J is TRBJ1-6; D may be TRBD1 (5 bases). The CDR3 is made up of 16 amino acids. The ends were cut back, 1 base at V and 6 bases at J, with 13 bases in the middle. In germline, CDR1 is MGHRA, CDR2 YSYEKL. The CDR3 DNA is TGCGCCAGCAGCCAAGGGTCTTACAGGACTAATTCACCCCTCCACTTT. It is translated as CASSQGSYRTNSPLHF.

Ten or more counts support this clonotype. V and J are TRBV6-2 or TRBV6-3 and TRBJ2-7; D possibly corresponds to TRBD2 (5 bases). Trimming took 2 bases from V and 7 from J, leaving 21 bases between them. The germline CDR1 and CDR2 sequences are MNHEY and SVGEGT. This CDR3 has 16 amino acids. The CDR3 loop reads CASSYVGVRRINEQYV. CDR3 DNA: TGTGCCAGCAGTTACGTCGGGGTCAGGCGGATTAATGAGCAGTACGTC.

V is TRBV29-1 and J is TRBJ2-3; 11 bases are shared with TRBD2. The CDR3 length is 18 residues. Per germline, CDR1 SQVTM and CDR2 ANQGSEA. Germline trimming cut 1 base from V and 0 bases from J; bases unmatched to any gene: 9. CDR3 DNA: TGCAGCGTTGAAGGGCTAGCGGGGGGACCCTTTAGCACAGATACGCAGTATTTT. Translating gives CSVEGLAGGPFSTDTQYF.

This clonotype was seen just once. The J gene is TRBJ2-7, the V gene TRBV5-5; 7 bases are a match to TRBD2. CDR3 length: 13 amino acids. The germline V gene has CDR1 SGHKS and CDR2 YYEKEE (reference sequence). With V trimmed by 5 bases and J by 6 bases, 8 bases remained unmatched. CDR3 sequence reads: CASRGAGEPEQYF. The CDR3 DNA is TGTGCCAGCAGAGGGGCGGGGGAACCCGAGCAGTACTTC. The full variable domain, completed using reference TRBV5-5 and TRBJ2-7, is DAGVTQSPTHLIKTRGQQVTLRCSPISGHKSVSWYQQVLGQGPQFIFQYYEKEERGRGNFPDRFSARQFPNYSSELNVNALLLGDSALYLCASRGAGEPEQYFGPGTRLTVT.

The chain has TRBV29-1 and TRBJ1-3; the match to TRBD1 covers 7 bases. Germline CDR1 SQVTM, CDR2 ANQGSEA. J was trimmed by 1 base and V by 3 bases; bases with no gene match: 6. The CDR3 runs 15 residues. The DNA of the CDR3 is TGCAGCGTTGAGCGGACAGGTTTATCTGGAAACACCATATATTTT. Translating gives CSVERTGLSGNTIYF.

This clonotype was picked up many times. V usage is TRBV11-3 and J usage is TRBJ2-1; tentatively, D is TRBD1 (6 bases). V shed 5 bases and J shed 10 bases, with 18 bases lying between them. Germline lookup yields CDR1 SGHNT and CDR2 YENEEA. CDR3 length equals 14 residues. The CDR3 is CASSHRDNLLEQFF. CDR3 in DNA: TGTGCCAGCAGCCATCGGGACAATTTGCTAGAGCAGTTCTTC.

This clonotype was detected only a few times. The rearrangement joins TRBV6-1 to TRBJ2-2, with D maybe TRBD1 (5 bases). Trimming stripped 5 bases from V and 1 base from J, with 14 bases between. Germline CDR1 MNHNS, CDR2 SASEGT. The CDR3 runs to 16 residues. CDR3 in amino acids: CASSYSMTENTGELFF. The CDR3 DNA is TGTGCCAGCAGTTACAGTATGACAGAGAACACCGGGGAGCTGTTTTTT.

This sequence joins TRBV7-9 and TRBJ1-6; the D gene is possibly TRBD1 (6 bases). Trimming stripped 5 bases from V and 2 bases from J, with 10 bases between. This CDR3 region has 15 residues. Germline CDR1 and CDR2: SEHNR and FQNEAQ (reference sequence). The CDR3 protein is CASSHGQPYNSPLHF. Here the CDR3 DNA reads TGTGCCAGCAGCCACGGACAGCCCTATAATTCACCCCTCCACTTT.

This clonotype was seen ten or more times. The chain carries TRBV13 and TRBJ2-4, with D unclear. This CDR3 comprises 14 residues. Trimming took 2 bases from V and 7 from J, leaving 12 bases between them. Germline V gene lookup returns CDR1 PRHDT and CDR2 FYEKMQ (reference sequence). The CDR3 sequence: CASSLSIEWNIQYF. CDR3 nucleotides: TGTGCCAGCAGCTTATCGATCGAGTGGAACATTCAGTACTTC.

The chain employs TRBV28 and TRBJ1-3; D unresolved. V was shortened by 7 bases and J by 4 bases, with 11 bases between the two germline ends. This CDR3 contains 13 residues. From germline, CDR1 is MDHEN and CDR2 SYDVKM. The CDR3 here is CASIEGSGNTIYF. CDR3 coding DNA: TGTGCCAGCATTGAGGGCTCGGGAAACACCATATATTTT.

This clonotype appeared many times. The chain recombines TRBV7-2 with TRBJ2-3; D ambiguous. V was trimmed by 1 base and J by 5 bases, leaving 7 bases between them. This CDR3 contains 13 residues. Germline V lookup: CDR1 SGHTA, CDR2 FQGNSA. The CDR3 DNA reads as TGTGCCAGCAGCTTAGTACCGAGAGATACGCAGTATTTT. Amino acids: CASSLVPRDTQYF.

The chain recombines TRBV25-1 with TRBJ1-1; D is ambiguous. V was clipped by 1 base and J by 1 base, with 10 bases between them. Germline loops: CDR1 MGHDK, CDR2 SYGVNS. CDR3 length: 15 amino acids. CDR3 nucleotides: TGTGCCAGCAGTGAATGGGGAGGAAAGAACACTGAAGCTTTCTTT. This encodes CASSEWGGKNTEAFF.

The J gene is TRBJ2-1, the V gene TRBV7-6; 10 bases match TRBD2. There are 16 residues in the CDR3. Germline-derived CDR1 and CDR2 are SGHVS and FNYEAQ. Trimming took 1 base from V and 6 from J; bases not matched to a gene: 6. The CDR3: CASSLVTSSGSNEQFF. CDR3 bases: TGTGCCAGCAGCTTAGTGACGTCTAGCGGGAGCAATGAGCAGTTCTTC.

This clonotype occurred many times. The chain is built from TRBV6-2 or TRBV6-3 and TRBJ1-6; D gene ambiguous. This CDR3 has 16 amino acids. Trimming removed 0 bases at V and 0 bases at J, with 6 bases between. CDR1 is MNHEY and CDR2 is SVGEGT in the germline V gene. The CDR3 spells CASSYSAFSYNSPLHF. The DNA of the CDR3 is TGTGCCAGCAGTTACTCAGCGTTCTCCTATAATTCACCCCTCCACTTT.

This clonotype has a count of ten or more. The chain combines TRBV27 with TRBJ2-1, with D tentatively TRBD2 (6 bases). The CDR3 consists of 12 residues. CDR1 is MNHEY, CDR2 SMNVEV, per germline (reference sequence). Trimming removed 6 bases from V and 7 bases from J, with 10 bases in between. DNA of the CDR3: TGTGCCAGCAGCTTCGGAGGGAATGAGCAGTTCTTC. It is translated as CASSFGGNEQFF.

Concerning this clonotype: Being one base from a much bigger clone, this may be a read error. This chain links TRBV7-2 with TRBJ2-2, with TRBD1 matching over 7 bases. This CDR3 is built from 15 residues. The germline V gene encodes CDR1 SGHTA and CDR2 FQGNSA. CDR3 coding DNA: TGTGCCAACAGCTCCCGGGACAGAGTCACCGGGGAGCTGTTTTTT. Translation gives CANSSRDRVTGELFF.

This clonotype was observed at least ten times. The chain combines TRBV7-9 with TRBJ1-1; D is possibly TRBD1 (6 bases). The V and J ends lost 5 bases and 3 bases respectively, with 10 bases between them. Germline CDR1 and CDR2: SEHNR and FQNEAQ (reference sequence). CDR3 length: 13 amino acids. In DNA, the CDR3 is TGTGCCAGCAGCCAAAGGGGGGACACTGAAGCTTTCTTT. Protein sequence: CASSQRGDTEAFF.

This clonotype was counted a few times. The V and J genes are TRBV12-5 and TRBJ2-7; possible D gene TRBD1, 6 bases. The germline V gene has CDR1 LGHNT and CDR2 FRNRAP. This CDR3 comprises 13 residues. V lost 5 bases, J lost 0 bases, and 8 bases lay in between. The CDR3 coding sequence is TGTGCTAGTGGTGGGGGCACCTCCTACGAGCAGTACTTC. Amino acid sequence: CASGGGTSYEQYF. The full variable domain, rest sourced from reference TRBV12-5 and TRBJ2-7, is DARVTQTPRHKVTEMGQEVTMRCQPILGHNTVFWYRQTMMQGLELLAYFRNRAPLDDSGMPKDRFSAEMPDATLATLKIQPSEPRDSAVYFCASGGGTSYEQYFGPGTRLTVT.

This clonotype was observed a few times. V gene TRBV6-1 combines with J gene TRBJ2-5, with TRBD2 matching over 11 bases. The CDR3 is 15 residues long. The germline gives CDR1 MNHNS, CDR2 SASEGT. The trim removed 2 bases at V and 5 bases at J, leaving 4 bases unmatched. The CDR3 DNA reads TGTGCCAGCAGTGAACTAGCGGGGGGCAGGGAGACCCAGTACTTC. This gives the protein CASSELAGGRETQYF.

This rearrangement joins TRBV24-1 to TRBJ1-2; possible D gene TRBD1, 5 bases. Germline V gene sequence: CDR1 KGHDR, CDR2 SFDVKD. Deletions cut 3 bases from V and 8 bases from J, with 15 bases between. The CDR3 runs to 14 residues. CDR3 region: CATSDAGTPLGYTF. CDR3 coding DNA: TGTGCCACCAGTGATGCCGGGACTCCCTTGGGCTACACCTTC.

CDR3 bases: TGCAGTGCCCCTTCGGTCCATACGCAGTATTTT. This translates into CSAPSVHTQYF. This chain links TRBV20-1 with TRBJ2-3; D not certain. Trimming stripped 6 bases from V and 7 bases from J, with 11 bases between. CDR3 size: 11 residues. Germline-derived CDR1 and CDR2 are DFQATT and SNEGSKA (reference sequence).

The sample holds many counts of this clonotype. This chain uses TRBV7-9 with TRBJ2-4; no clear D gene. Looked up from germline, CDR1 is SEHNR and CDR2 is FQNEAQ (reference sequence). CDR3 length equals 16 residues. V lost 1 base and J lost 1, with 11 bases in between. The CDR3 here is CASSLGRSEAKNIQYF. CDR3 nucleotides: TGTGCCAGCAGCTTAGGCAGGTCAGAGGCCAAAAACATTCAGTACTTC. The entire variable domain, with the rest obtained from reference TRBV7-9 and TRBJ2-4, is as follows: DTGVSQNPRHKITKRGQNVTFRCDPISEHNRLYWYRQTLGQGPEFLTYFQNEAQLEKSRLLSDRFSAERPKGSFSTLEIQRTEQGDSAMYLCASSLGRSEAKNIQYFGAGTRLSVL.

This chain connects TRBV3-1 to TRBJ1-1; TRBD1 matches at 8 bases. V gave up 4 bases and J gave up 2 bases; unmatched junction bases: 3. Germline V gene data show CDR1 as LGHDT and CDR2 as YNNKEL (reference sequence). There are 14 residues in the CDR3. The chain's CDR3 is CASSPQGDNTEAFF. CDR3 nucleotide sequence: TGTGCCAGCAGCCCACAGGGGGATAACACTGAAGCTTTCTTT. Together with reference TRBV3-1 and TRBJ1-1, the CDR3 gives the full variable domain: DTAVSQTPKYLVTQMGNDKSIKCEQNLGHDTMYWYKQDSKKFLKIMFSYNNKELIINETVPNRFSPKSPDKAHLNLHINSLELGDSAVYFCASSPQGDNTEAFFGQGTRLTVV.

The chain joins TRBV12-3 or TRBV12-4 to TRBJ2-5, with 12 bases fitting TRBD1. Trimming took 6 bases from V and 5 from J; bases not matched to a gene: 10. The CDR3 length is 16 residues. The CDR3 reads CASRARGQGARETQYF. The CDR3 nucleotides are TGTGCCAGCAGGGCCCGGGGACAGGGGGCAAGGGAGACCCAGTACTTC.